This T cell receptor beta chain was identified during a study of blood T cell repertoires in COVID-19. Overall study: Sources were T cells, B-cell-depleted T cells, or PBMCs; the material itself was cDNA or gDNA.

Recruits, aged roughly 18 to 100 years, lived in 24 US areas. Produced via immunoSEQ multiplex PCR; TCRdb's table is partial and in-frame only. This table has about 180,000 clones, roughly 85% appearing once. This clone was recorded once. Trimming shortened V by 2 bases and J by 0 bases, and 10 bases separated the two germline ends. This CDR3 has 15 amino acids. The germline gives CDR1 KGHSH, CDR2 LQKENI. The sample was PBMCs or T cells enriched from blood (not recorded which). The rearrangement links TRBV18 to TRBJ1-1; D is unresolved. This receptor was identified in a man aged 35-49 years who had recovered from COVID-19. CDR3 DNA: TGTGCCAGCTCACCATTCGATACGGTGAACACTGAAGCTTTCTTT. Residues: CASSPFDTVNTEAFF.